This entry is about one TCR beta chain. Its cognate antigen has yet to be identified. The germline gene is not matched at one end of the junction; a read error may be the cause. Sequences SSHAT (CDR1) and FNYEAQ (CDR2) are obtained from the germline V gene (reference sequence). Taken from cysteine to phenylalanine, the CDR3 has 14 residues. The read is trimmed to its CDR3 DNA, 42 bases read in frame from base 1. The source of the sample is a study of CD8+CD57+ T cells in acquired aplastic anemia (dated 2018 in TCRdb). Notes on the research overall: DNA extracted from sorted CD4+ and CD8+ cells had a mean of roughly 3.3 ug, with a range of roughly 0.18 to 27.4 ug. Mean read counts for healthy donor samples were around 10 million for CD4+ cells and fewer than 12 million for CD8+ cells. The paper's findings and limits, for the study overall: Roughly 29 CD8+ CDR3 sequences were shared between patients and controls but appeared highly expressed in patients and within their immunodominant clones. No significant difference in CD8+ Simpson's diversity was found between patients and healthy controls (P=0.060).

Genomic DNA was used as template for profiling of TCR beta VDJ combinations and CDR3 sequences. An Illumina HiSeq 2000 was used for TCR repertoire sequencing. In the paper's pipeline: TRBV/TRBJ rearrangement plots, CDR3 size and DJ length profiles, and Simpson's diversity index were used to evaluate the repertoires. The most abundant DNA sequence in the deep sequencing data was defined as the immunodominant clone. CDR3 amino acid sequences were screened for sharing across subjects and were compared with published repertoires and the VDJdb database. Using fastp trimming at Q25 and MiXCR clonotype assembly, TCRdb reanalyzed the public sequencing data and kept in-frame beta chains. Rows matching on CDR3 protein sequence are summarized as one entry with the most common DNA and genes. The V and J calls, along with clone size, are taken from TCRdb and not from the paper's own processing. Across this sample there are around 200,000 distinct CDR3 sequences, with about half seen only once. Approximately 15% of the sample goes to the ten largest clones.

In this study, sorted CD4+ and CD8+ T cells from the blood of healthy subjects and of severe aplastic anemia patients had their TCR repertoires deep-sequenced. Ficoll-Paque density gradient centrifugation was used to isolate peripheral blood mononuclear cells. CD4+ and CD8+ T cells were sorted by FACS or magnetic beads before DNA extraction. Recombination joined TRBV7-7 with TRBJ2-1; there is no confident call for the D gene. The sequenced material came from sorted CD4+, CD8+, or CD8+CD57+ T cells (not recorded which) from PBMCs. This clonotype was obtained from a human donor in good health, serving as a control. The DNA sequence reads TGTGCTAGCAGCTTAGTCCCCGGGCACAATGAGCAGTTCTTC. This translates into CASSLVPGHNEQFF. The reference TRBV7-7 and TRBJ2-1 proteins fill in what lies around the CDR3, so the full variable domain reads GAGVSQSPRYKVTKRGQDVTLRCDPISSHATLYWYQQALGQGPEFLTYFNYEAQPDKSGLPSDRFSAERPEGSISTLTIQRTEQRDSAMYRCASSLVPGHNEQFFGPGTRLTVL.